A few counts support the clone carrying this TCR beta chain. Its antigen is unidentified. The data derive from a study of shared clonotypes between healthy human individuals. Study observations and caveats: Measured sharing among donors was expected to vary with sequencing depth.

Source study methods: ImmunoSEQ yielded junction-only sequences lacking quality scores, so filtering differed. Repertoires were generated with immunoSEQ multiplex PCR, while TCRdb's copy carries only in-frame clones and drops some. V, J and clone size are those of that table, while D and trimming were read from the DNA. The sample lists about 1.1 million clones, 60% to 85% occurring once. Unmatched junction bases numbered 15, after V lost 3 bases and J lost 0 bases. Germline V gives CDR1 SGDLS, CDR2 YYNGEE. The CDR3 loop spans 21 amino acids. Both subsets, CD45RA+ naive and CD45RA-negative memory, were split from the CD4+ cells.

The specimen was memory CD4+ T cells from PBMCs. Regarding subset: CD45RA-negative fraction. The chain is built from TRBV9 and TRBJ2-1, with 13 bases fitting TRBD2. The clonotype originates from a man aged 18 to 29 in good health. Some clones in this sample may be carry-over from other donors' samples. For the CDR3, the DNA is TGTGCCAGCAGCGGACTAGGGACTAGCGGGACGAGCCCAACCTCCTACAATGAGCAGTTCTTC. This sequence encodes CASSGLGTSGTSPTSYNEQFF.